Sequencing of this T cell receptor (beta chain) was carried out in a study of brain T cells in children with intractable seizures. Sequencing was limited to surgery cases with top T cell transcript signatures in brain tissue. Before surgery, patients took at least one anti-epileptic drug. The protocol was immunoSEQ multiplex PCR, while the TCRdb copy is restricted to in-frame clones and leaves out a portion. The sample lists over 95,000 clones, 85% to 95% occurring once. With V trimmed by 0 bases and J by 7 bases, 14 bases remained unmatched. CDR3 size: 18 residues. Per the germline V gene, CDR1 is SEHNR and CDR2 is FQNEAQ (reference sequence).

This chain joins TRBV7-9 and TRBJ1-4, with 7 bases matching TRBD1. The sequence derives from a boy under two years old with hemimegalencephaly and intractable seizures. The source was peripheral blood, collected at surgery. CDR3 residues: CASSLAGGAGYTGEKLFF. The CDR3 DNA follows: TGTGCCAGCAGCTTAGCAGGGGGCGCAGGATATACGGGTGAAAAACTGTTTTTT.